Only a few counts were recorded for the clone carrying this TCR beta chain. What it recognizes is unknown. Primers covering all TCR V genes were used in emulsion RT-PCR on CD8+ T cells. This entry is derived from a study of T cell repertoires in breast cancer. Study-wide points: Emulsion RT-PCR gave a qualitative, not quantitative, TCR profile. Some 19 TCR pairs shared by seven or more tumors were possibly tumor-specific.

Trimming pared 6 bases from V and 2 bases from J, leaving 12 bases between. The CDR3 is 14 amino acids. Looked up from germline, CDR1 is LGHNT and CDR2 is FRNRAP. Blocking oligonucleotides added to a second nested PCR suppressed unpaired genes. Each emulsion RT-PCR held roughly 5,000-270,000 T cells with C-region, Stepout and V-region primers. MiXCR was run by TCRdb on the emulsion pairing reads, yielding one entry per CDR3 protein. The sample has nearly 40,000 distinct CDR3 sequences, 45% seen once; the top ten hold roughly 60%. The TCR originated in a pool of human donors with breast cancer or a healthy control (not recorded which). This chain connects TRBV12-5 to TRBJ2-3; D is perhaps TRBD2 (6 bases). Material: CD8+ T cells. Here the CDR3 reads CASGPGDATDTQYF. CDR3 coding DNA: TGTGCTAGTGGCCCGGGGGATGCCACAGATACGCAGTATTTT.